These 16 T cell receptor beta chains originate from one sample sequenced in a study of shared clonotypes between healthy human individuals. Sequencing was performed with immunoSEQ multiplex PCR; in TCRdb, only in-frame clones are kept and a portion is missing. Counted here are over 2 million clones, approximately 95% occurring once; the ten biggest clones make up about 0.13%. Sequenced: naive CD4+ T cells sorted from blood. The sample's subset: CD45RA+ positively selected. The receptors were sampled from a man aged 18 to 29 in good health.

V usage is TRBV21-1 and J usage is TRBJ2-3; no DNA check was done on the table's D call, TRBD2. TRBV21-1 is described as a pseudogene. CDR3 length: 16 amino acids. This CDR3 reads CASSKATSGMADTQYF. The CDR3 nucleotides are TGTGCCAGCAGCAAAGCGACTAGCGGGATGGCAGATACGCAGTATTTT.

V gene TRBV2 combines with J gene TRBJ1-2; D gene ambiguous. CDR1 is SNHLY and CDR2 is FYNNEI in the germline V gene. The length of the CDR3 is 13 residues. The V end lost 4 bases, the J end lost 3 bases, and 9 bases lay between the germline ends. The CDR3 DNA sequence: TGTGCCAGCAGTGTACGGAAGGACTATGGCTACACCTTC. It specifies CASSVRKDYGYTF. The whole variable domain, remainder taken from reference TRBV2 and TRBJ1-2, is EPEVTQTPSHQVTQMGQEVILRCVPISNHLYFYWYRQILGQKVEFLVSFYNNEISEKSEIFDDQFSVERPDGSNFTLKIRSTKLEDSAMYFCASSVRKDYGYTFGSGTRLTVV.

This sequence joins TRBV5-1 and TRBJ1-3, with 7 nucleotides matching TRBD1. There are 15 residues in the CDR3. Germline V gene lookup returns CDR1 SGHRS and CDR2 YFSETQ. The junction had 7 bases not matched to a gene; V was cut back by 4 bases and J by 3 bases. CDR3 DNA sequence: TGCGCCAGCAGCAGGGCGGGACAGCTTGGAAACACCATATATTTT. As protein: CASSRAGQLGNTIYF.

The chain employs TRBV6-5 and TRBJ2-3, with 8 bases that match TRBD2. This CDR3 region has 13 residues. CDR1 and CDR2 (germline): MNHEY, SVGAGI. The V segment lost 9 bases and the J segment 6 bases; nucleotides outside the gene matches: 8. CDR3: CARWTSPTDTQYF. The CDR3 DNA reads as TGTGCCAGATGGACTAGCCCGACCGATACGCAGTATTTT.

The chain carries TRBV6-5 and TRBJ1-5, with 11 bases aligning to TRBD1. With V trimmed by 5 bases and J by 6 bases, 3 bases remained unmatched. Germline CDR1 and CDR2: MNHEY and SVGAGI. This CDR3 is 14 amino acids long. The CDR3, as DNA: TGTGCCAGCAGTCGGACAGGGGGCGGTCAGCCCCAGCATTTT. Translating it yields CASSRTGGGQPQHF.

The chain combines TRBV7-9 with TRBJ2-3; TRBD2 aligns across 7 bases. Germline CDR1 SEHNR, CDR2 FQNEAQ (reference sequence). CDR3 length: 16 residues. V dropped 5 bases and J dropped 2; count of bases not matched to a gene: 10. CDR3 sequence: CASSAWTRGPTDTQYF. The CDR3 DNA reads as TGTGCCAGCAGCGCATGGACTAGAGGCCCCACAGATACGCAGTATTTT.

This rearrangement joins TRBV5-6 to TRBJ1-3, with 10 nucleotides matching TRBD1. From germline, CDR1 is SGHDT and CDR2 YYEEEE. The V segment lost 1 base and the J segment 2 bases; nucleotides outside the gene matches: 3. The CDR3 runs to 16 residues. CDR3: CASSLRDRGTGNTIYF. In DNA, the CDR3 is TGTGCCAGCAGCTTGCGGGACAGGGGAACTGGAAACACCATATATTTT.

The genes are TRBV10-1 and TRBJ2-7; D gene uncertain. Trimming stripped 0 bases from V and 0 bases from J, with 6 bases between. The CDR3 covers 14 residues. The germline V gene encodes CDR1 WNHNN and CDR2 SYGVQD (reference sequence). DNA for the CDR3: TGCGCCAGCAGTGAGTCGGCCAGCTCCTACGAGCAGTACTTC. It yields the protein CASSESASSYEQYF.

This sequence joins TRBV19 and TRBJ1-2, with a possible D match to TRBD1 (5 bases). Trimming removed 6 bases from V and 7 bases from J, with 18 bases in between. Germline CDR1 is LNHDA and CDR2 is SQIVND (reference sequence). This CDR3 comprises 14 residues. CDR3 sequence: CASRPPGGFAGYTF. In DNA form, the CDR3 reads TGTGCCAGTAGGCCGCCGGGGGGATTTGCTGGCTACACCTTC.

The chain uses TRBV7-2 and TRBJ1-3; 7 bases align to TRBD1. The CDR3 totals 17 residues. Per the germline V gene, CDR1 is SGHTA and CDR2 is FQGNSA. Trimming removed 3 bases from V and 1 base from J; junction bases left unmatched: 9. The CDR3: CASSFPVNRGSGNTIYF. In DNA form, the CDR3 reads TGTGCCAGCAGCTTCCCCGTCAACAGGGGATCTGGAAACACCATATATTTT. The full variable domain, its missing parts supplied by reference TRBV7-2 and TRBJ1-3, is GAGVSQSPSNKVTEKGKDVELRCDPISGHTALYWYRQSLGQGLEFLIYFQGNSAPDKSGLPSDRFSAERTGGSVSTLTIQRTQQEDSAVYLCASSFPVNRGSGNTIYFGEGSWLTVV.

This rearrangement joins TRBV19 to TRBJ1-4, with 7 bases fitting TRBD1. Germline trimming cut 4 bases from V and 8 bases from J; bases unmatched to any gene: 19. Germline V lookup: CDR1 LNHDA, CDR2 SQIVND (reference sequence). This CDR3 comprises 18 residues. CDR3 sequence reads: CASSTDRADGGPREKLFF. The CDR3 coding sequence is TGTGCCAGTAGTACCGACAGGGCCGACGGCGGGCCTAGGGAAAAACTGTTTTTT.

This clone was recorded once. This sequence joins TRBV29-1 and TRBJ2-3, with 7 bases lining up with TRBD1. There are 12 residues in the CDR3. Germline V gene data show CDR1 as SQVTM and CDR2 as ANQGSEA. J gave up 7 bases and V 8 bases, and 9 bases lay outside the gene matches. The CDR3 sequence is CSTRTGENTQYF. CDR3 sequence (DNA): TGCAGCACCCGGACAGGAGAAAATACGCAGTATTTT.

This chain links TRBV18 with TRBJ1-3; TRBD1 aligns across 7 bases. The J segment lost 0 bases and the V segment lost 0 bases, leaving 5 bases of the junction unmatched. CDR1 and CDR2 from the germline V gene are KGHSH and LQKENI. The CDR3 has 17 amino acids. This CDR3 is CASSPPGQRSSGNTIYF. The CDR3, as DNA: TGTGCCAGCTCACCACCGGGACAGCGGAGCTCTGGAAACACCATATATTTT.

Of note for this clone: Other DNA sequences in this specimen translate into the identical CDR3. This chain links TRBV15 with TRBJ1-2, with no clear D. Germline V gene data show CDR1 as LNHNV and CDR2 as YYDKDF (reference sequence). The CDR3 totals 12 residues. V lost 3 bases, J lost 1 base, and 3 bases lay in between. CDR3 residues: CATSRDNYGYTF. The DNA for the CDR3 is TGTGCCACCAGCAGGGATAACTATGGCTACACCTTC.

The V and J genes are TRBV27 and TRBJ1-2; 7 bases match TRBD1. The CDR3 consists of 14 residues. Germline V gene lookup returns CDR1 MNHEY and CDR2 SMNVEV (reference sequence). V lost 3 bases and J lost 4; bases outside the gene matches: 5. The CDR3 DNA reads as TGTGCCAGCAGTTTGGGCAGGACAGGCTATGGCTACACCTTC. Its protein product is CASSLGRTGYGYTF.

The V and J genes are TRBV5-4 and TRBJ2-5; 7 nucleotides align to TRBD1. Germline V lookup: CDR1 SGHNT, CDR2 YYREEE (reference sequence). The CDR3 is 13 amino acids. Losses at the gene ends were 1 base for V and 4 bases for J; bases not matched to a gene: 1. The CDR3 bases are TGTGCCAGCAGCTTGAGGGGGCTAGAGACCCAGTACTTC. Encoded protein: CASSLRGLETQYF.